One sample yielded the 30 T cell receptor beta chains listed below, sequenced in a study of CD8+ T cells in alopecia areata. Extracted RNA was reverse transcribed, and the resulting cDNA served as sequencing template. Repertoires were generated with immunoSEQ multiplex PCR, while TCRdb's copy carries only in-frame clones and drops some. The data contain tens of thousands of clones, under 75% of them singletons. Sequencing used CD8+ T cells sorted from blood, obtained at week 0. The receptor source for this set is a human donor with alopecia areata.

The genes are TRBV11-2 and TRBJ1-2, with 10 bases identical to TRBD1. The trim removed 4 bases at V and 1 base at J, leaving 6 bases unmatched. This CDR3 spans 16 amino acids. The germline V gene has CDR1 SGHAT and CDR2 FQNNGV. For the CDR3, the DNA is TGTGCCAGCAGCTCAAAGGACAGGGGGTTTAACTATGGCTACACCTTC. Amino acid sequence: CASSSKDRGFNYGYTF. The complete variable domain, with remaining parts taken from reference TRBV11-2 and TRBJ1-2, reads EAGVAQSPRYKIIEKRQSVAFWCNPISGHATLYWYQQILGQGPKLLIQFQNNGVVDDSQLPKDRFSAERLKGVDSTLKIQPAKLEDSAVYLCASSSKDRGFNYGYTFGSGTRLTVV.

V usage is TRBV9 and J usage is TRBJ2-7, with TRBD2 matching over 7 bases. The CDR3 contains 15 residues. From germline, CDR1 is SGDLS and CDR2 YYNGEE. The V segment lost 0 bases and the J segment 3 bases; nucleotides outside the gene matches: 6. The CDR3 sequence is CASSVEAGEGYEQYF. The DNA of the CDR3 is TGTGCCAGCAGCGTAGAGGCGGGAGAAGGCTACGAGCAGTACTTC.

The chain couples TRBV5-4 to TRBJ2-7; the D is unclear. Trimming took 0 bases from V and 5 from J, leaving 3 bases between them. The length of the CDR3 is 11 residues. In germline, CDR1 is SGHNT, CDR2 YYREEE (reference sequence). CDR3 DNA sequence: TGTGCCAGCAGCTTGGGCCACGAGCAGTACTTC. It codes for CASSLGHEQYF.

Details on this clone: One end of the junction is discordant with germline, which a read error may explain. The chain joins TRBV7-8 to TRBJ2-6, with D perhaps assigned TRBD1 or TRBD2 (5 bases each). In germline, CDR1 is SGHVS, CDR2 FQNEAQ. The CDR3 loop spans 18 amino acids. The CDR3 nucleotides are TGTGCCAGCAGCGTAGCCGGGGCCAGCGGCTCTGGGGCCAACGTCCTGACTTTC. This encodes CASSVAGASGSGANVLTF. The variable domain in full, completed from reference TRBV7-8 and TRBJ2-6, reads GAGVSQSPRYKVAKRGQDVALRCDPISGHVSLFWYQQALGQGPEFLTYFQNEAQLDKSGLPSDRFFAERPEGSVSTLKIQRTQQEDSAVYLCASSVAGASGSGANVLTFGAGSRLTVL.

This clone was seen a handful of times. The V call is TRBV6-6, the J call TRBJ2-1; D is undetermined. The CDR3 extends over 12 amino acids. V lost 0 bases, J lost 8 bases, and 5 bases lay in between. The germline CDR1 and CDR2 sequences are MNHNY and SVGAGI (reference sequence). CDR3: CASSYSSHEQFF. CDR3 DNA sequence: TGTGCCAGCAGTTACTCAAGCCATGAGCAGTTCTTC.

V gene TRBV30 combines with J gene TRBJ2-1; 7 nucleotides match TRBD2. V lost 3 bases to trimming and J lost 3 bases; unmatched junction nucleotides: 5. The germline V gene encodes CDR1 GTSNPN and CDR2 SVGIG (reference sequence). The CDR3 runs 14 residues. CDR3 loop: CAWSRASGYNEQFF. The CDR3, as DNA: TGTGCCTGGAGCAGGGCTAGCGGCTACAATGAGCAGTTCTTC.

CDR3 bases: TGCGCCAGCAGTTGGACAGGGGGGAACACTGAAGCTTTCTTT. It yields the protein CASSWTGGNTEAFF. V is TRBV5-1 and J is TRBJ1-1, with 10 positions matching TRBD1. The CDR3 runs 14 residues. Germline trimming cut 5 bases from V and 1 base from J; bases unmatched to any gene: 2. From germline, CDR1 is SGHRS and CDR2 YFSETQ.

The chain employs TRBV11-1 and TRBJ2-7; D possibly matches TRBD1 or TRBD2 (5 bases each). This CDR3 contains 16 residues. Germline V gives CDR1 SGHAT, CDR2 FQDESV (reference sequence). Trimming pared 5 bases from V and 0 bases from J, leaving 17 bases between. CDR3 residues: CASSAKSGTYSYEQYF. In nucleotides, the CDR3 is TGTGCCAGCAGCGCAAAATCCGGGACGTACTCCTACGAGCAGTACTTC.

The chain combines TRBV29-1 with TRBJ2-1; possibly TRBD1 for D (6 bases). The germline gives CDR1 SQVTM, CDR2 ANQGSEA. CDR3 length: 12 residues. Deletions cut 8 bases from V and 4 bases from J, with 12 bases between. CDR3 sequence reads: CSTRQVYNEQFF. The CDR3 nucleotides are TGCAGCACACGACAGGTATACAATGAGCAGTTCTTC.

This chain uses TRBV5-6 with TRBJ2-6; D might be TRBD2 (5 bases). Deletions cut 0 bases from V and 2 bases from J, with 6 bases between. Germline lookup yields CDR1 SGHDT and CDR2 YYEEEE. The CDR3 length is 15 residues. CDR3 region: CASSLGRAGANVLTF. DNA for the CDR3: TGTGCCAGCAGCTTGGGGCGGGCTGGGGCCAACGTCCTGACTTTC.

The V gene is TRBV27, the J gene TRBJ1-2; 8 bases agree with TRBD1. The V and J ends lost 9 bases and 3 bases, in that order; junction bases with no gene match: 6. CDR3 length: 13 amino acids. The germline CDR1 and CDR2 sequences are MNHEY and SMNVEV (reference sequence). In DNA form, the CDR3 reads TGTGCCAGTACCGGACAGGGAGACTATGGCTACACCTTC. Its protein is CASTGQGDYGYTF.

This clone came up once. The chain couples TRBV9 to TRBJ2-5; 8 bases fit TRBD2. Trimming at V came to 4 bases and at J to 4 bases, leaving 6 bases not matched to a gene. Germline V gene lookup returns CDR1 SGDLS and CDR2 YYNGEE. This CDR3 comprises 14 residues. CDR3 DNA: TGTGCCAGCAGCCTCTCCCGGGGGGGAGAGACCCAGTACTTC. Protein sequence: CASSLSRGGETQYF.

The chain couples TRBV30 to TRBJ2-1; 10 nucleotides match TRBD2. This CDR3 has 15 amino acids. After removal of 2 bases from V and 8 bases from J, the junction contained 9 bases not matched to a gene. Germline loops: CDR1 GTSNPN, CDR2 SVGIG (reference sequence). The CDR3 nucleotides are TGTGCCTGGAGTCCGCTAGCGGGAGTAGTTTATGAGCAGTTCTTC. Translated: CAWSPLAGVVYEQFF.

This chain links TRBV5-6 with TRBJ1-6; 8 bases agree with TRBD1. V lost 2 bases and J lost 9; bases outside the gene matches: 10. Germline V gene sequence: CDR1 SGHDT, CDR2 YYEEEE. This CDR3 has 16 residues. CDR3: CASSLGRQGRGSPLHF. As DNA, the CDR3 is TGTGCCAGCAGCTTAGGACGACAGGGGAGGGGTTCACCCCTCCACTTT.

The rearrangement uses TRBV6-6 and TRBJ2-2; D may be TRBD1 (7 bases). V was trimmed by 4 bases and J by 4 bases, leaving 16 bases between them. This CDR3 comprises 16 residues. In germline, CDR1 is MNHNY, CDR2 SVGAGI (reference sequence). In DNA form, the CDR3 reads TGTGCCAGCAGTTTGGAGGGGGCGTACCTCACCGGGGAGCTGTTTTTT. This codes for CASSLEGAYLTGELFF.

This clone was observed once. The CDR3: CSVHREPQHF. The DNA for the CDR3 is TGCAGCGTCCACCGGGAGCCCCAGCATTTT. This sequence joins TRBV29-1 and TRBJ1-5; D not certain. Germline-derived CDR1 and CDR2 are SQVTM and ANQGSEA. The V and J ends lost 6 bases and 8 bases respectively, with 8 bases between them. CDR3 length: 10 amino acids.

The CDR3 DNA sequence: TGCGCCAGCAGAGAAACCGGGACAGGGGATGGCTACACCTTC. This codes for CASRETGTGDGYTF. The chain couples TRBV5-1 to TRBJ1-2; TRBD1 matches at 10 bases. Germline-derived CDR1 and CDR2 are SGHRS and YFSETQ. Trimming took 5 bases from V and 6 from J; bases not matched to a gene: 7. The CDR3 sequence is 14 residues long.

The J gene is TRBJ2-3, the V gene TRBV9; 9 bases align to TRBD2. In germline, CDR1 is SGDLS, CDR2 YYNGEE. With 0 bases clipped from V and 1 base from J, the junction kept 0 bases outside the gene matches. The CDR3 consists of 15 residues. The CDR3 DNA follows: TGTGCCAGCAGCGTAGGGACTAGCGGCACAGATACGCAGTATTTT. Amino acids: CASSVGTSGTDTQYF.

This clone appeared once. CDR3 nucleotide sequence: TGTGCCAGCAGCTTGGAGGTGGGGGAATACACCTTC. This codes for CASSLEVGEYTF. The chain couples TRBV5-8 to TRBJ1-2; a possible D gene is TRBD1 (5 bases). Per germline, CDR1 SGHTS and CDR2 YDEGEE. This CDR3 comprises 12 residues. V was cut by 0 bases and J by 11 bases, with 11 bases left in between.

The rearrangement uses TRBV5-1 and TRBJ2-7, with 12 bases lining up with TRBD1. With V trimmed by 3 bases and J by 2 bases, 6 bases remained unmatched. The CDR3 totals 16 residues. Germline assignment: CDR1 SGHRS and CDR2 YFSETQ. CDR3 nucleotides: TGCGCCAGCAGCTCCGCCGGGACAGGGGGCGCCTACGAGCAGTACTTC. This codes for CASSSAGTGGAYEQYF.

This chain uses TRBV29-1 with TRBJ2-7, with D perhaps TRBD1 (6 bases). Between the trimmed V and J ends, which lost 4 bases and 1 base, there was a span of 11 bases. CDR3 length equals 13 residues. Per the germline V gene, CDR1 is SQVTM and CDR2 is ANQGSEA. The CDR3 sequence is CSVVGGQSYEQYF. The CDR3 region has the DNA TGCAGCGTTGTGGGTGGACAGTCCTACGAGCAGTACTTC.

This clone was detected only a few times. V usage is TRBV6-6 and J usage is TRBJ1-2; D possibly corresponds to TRBD1 (5 bases). Germline CDR1 reads MNHNY; CDR2 reads SVGAGI (reference sequence). The CDR3 extends over 14 amino acids. With 6 bases removed from V and 5 bases from J, the gap between germline ends came to 16 bases. CDR3 bases: TGTGCCAGCAGCCCCTCAGGGAGCGCTTATGGCTACACCTTC. This encodes CASSPSGSAYGYTF.

The rearrangement links TRBV6-5 to TRBJ2-7, with D maybe TRBD1 (6 bases). Germline values: CDR1 MNHEY, CDR2 SVGAGI. The V end lost 6 bases, the J end lost 7 bases, and 16 bases lay between the germline ends. The CDR3 consists of 13 residues. CDR3 amino acids: CASSGWGPGEQYF. The CDR3 bases are TGTGCCAGCAGCGGATGGGGGCCGGGGGAGCAGTACTTC.

The V call is TRBV29-1, the J call TRBJ2-2, with 7 bases matching TRBD1. Germline V gene data show CDR1 as SQVTM and CDR2 as ANQGSEA. V shed 1 base and J 0 bases; nucleotides not matched to a gene: 8. The CDR3 loop spans 17 amino acids. The CDR3 bases are TGCAGCGTTGAAGCGGAGACAGGGATAGCGAACACCGGGGAGCTGTTTTTT. As protein: CSVEAETGIANTGELFF.

The chain joins TRBV30 to TRBJ1-1; 7 positions match TRBD1. This CDR3 spans 13 amino acids. Germline CDR1 GTSNPN, CDR2 SVGIG (reference sequence). V lost 5 bases to trimming and J lost 2 bases; unmatched junction nucleotides: 5. The CDR3 DNA follows: TGTGCCTGGGAGACAGGGAGAAACACTGAAGCTTTCTTT. Its translation is CAWETGRNTEAFF.

J is TRBJ2-2 and V is TRBV29-1; D is uncertain. Germline CDR1 SQVTM, CDR2 ANQGSEA. V shed 3 bases and J shed 6 bases, with 14 bases lying between them. This CDR3 is built from 14 residues. The CDR3 nucleotides read TGCAGCGTTGATTCCTCCACCCCCCCCGGGGAGCTGTTTTTT. This codes for CSVDSSTPPGELFF.

The J gene is TRBJ2-7, the V gene TRBV28; D might be TRBD2 (6 bases). This CDR3 is built from 14 residues. Trimming shortened V by 2 bases and J by 5 bases, and 13 bases separated the two germline ends. The germline V gene encodes CDR1 MDHEN and CDR2 SYDVKM. CDR3 sequence: CASSLGGVSDEQYF. The CDR3 bases are TGTGCCAGCAGTTTAGGCGGGGTTTCCGACGAGCAGTACTTC.

V and J are TRBV30 and TRBJ2-2; 11 bases fit TRBD1. V shed 5 bases and J 5 bases; nucleotides not matched to a gene: 16. Germline V gives CDR1 GTSNPN, CDR2 SVGIG (reference sequence). The CDR3 contains 18 residues. In DNA form, the CDR3 reads TGTGCCTGGGGCACCGGGACAGGGGGTCTTCCGTGGACCGGGGAGCTGTTTTTT. This encodes CAWGTGTGGLPWTGELFF.

The CDR3 region has the DNA TGTGCCAGCAGTGAAGGGACAGGCGACAACACTGAAGCTTTCTTT. This gives the protein CASSEGTGDNTEAFF. This chain joins TRBV2 and TRBJ1-1; 7 nucleotides agree with TRBD1. The CDR3 sequence is 15 residues long. CDR1 and CDR2 from the germline V gene are SNHLY and FYNNEI. Trimming removed 1 base from V and 2 bases from J; junction bases left unmatched: 4.

The chain uses TRBV5-1 and TRBJ2-1; 14 bases align to TRBD2. Germline values: CDR1 SGHRS, CDR2 YFSETQ. V shed 3 bases, J shed 0 bases, and the junction held 5 bases outside the gene matches. The CDR3 spans 18 residues. The CDR3 loop reads CASSSPGLAGASYNEQFF. Here the CDR3 DNA reads TGCGCCAGCAGCTCGCCGGGACTAGCGGGAGCCTCCTACAATGAGCAGTTCTTC.